These 32 T cell receptor beta chains share one sample of origin, sequenced in a study of blood T cell repertoires in COVID-19. The data were produced by immunoSEQ multiplex PCR, yet TCRdb's version contains in-frame clones alone and is incomplete. This table has hundreds of thousands of clones, more than 75% appearing once. The source material was PBMCs or T cells enriched from blood (not recorded which). Receptors were obtained from a woman aged 45-65 years who had recovered from COVID-19.

The chain is built from TRBV19 and TRBJ1-5, with D tentatively TRBD1 (5 bases). The V gene lost 5 bases and the J gene lost 9 bases, with 20 bases spanning the gap. The CDR3 is 15 residues long. Germline V lookup: CDR1 LNHDA, CDR2 SQIVND (reference sequence). The CDR3 loop is CASSGGEGHGSPQHF. CDR3 bases: TGTGCCAGTAGTGGAGGGGAGGGGCATGGTTCGCCCCAGCATTTT.

This clone was picked up a small number of times. V is TRBV21-1 and J is TRBJ1-5; TRBD1 is the table's D call, not checked against the DNA. TRBV21-1 is shown as a pseudogene. The CDR3 totals 18 residues. CDR3 protein: CASSKGATGGGSNQPQHF. The CDR3 DNA reads TGTGCCAGCAGCAAGGGGGCGACGGGTGGAGGTAGCAATCAGCCCCAGCATTTT.

The chain links TRBV7-2 to TRBJ1-2, with a weak D call TRBD1 (6 bases). Germline CDR1 SGHTA, CDR2 FQGNSA. The germline V and J ends were trimmed by 5 bases and 2 bases, with 15 bases remaining between them. The CDR3 totals 15 residues. The CDR3 loop reads CASSRGAGVNYGYTF. The CDR3 DNA reads TGTGCCAGCAGCAGGGGCGCAGGGGTGAACTATGGCTACACCTTC.

The J gene is TRBJ2-7, the V gene TRBV27; possible D gene TRBD2, 6 bases. Germline V gene data show CDR1 as MNHEY and CDR2 as SMNVEV (reference sequence). V was shortened by 5 bases and J by 3 bases, with 14 bases between the two germline ends. The CDR3 is made up of 14 amino acids. The CDR3 here is CASSPSGLVYEQYF. Here the CDR3 DNA reads TGTGCCAGCAGTCCCTCGGGACTTGTCTACGAGCAGTACTTC.

This rearrangement joins TRBV7-2 to TRBJ1-1; 9 nucleotides line up with TRBD1. With V trimmed by 10 bases and J by 3 bases, 9 bases remained unmatched. The CDR3 is 14 residues long. CDR1 and CDR2 from the germline V gene are SGHTA and FQGNSA. The CDR3 bases are TGTGCCACCGGACAGGGGTTAAGGGACACTGAAGCTTTCTTT. It encodes CATGQGLRDTEAFF.

V gene TRBV5-6 combines with J gene TRBJ2-2; no clear D gene. Per the germline V gene, CDR1 is SGHDT and CDR2 is YYEEEE. V lost 4 bases to trimming and J lost 6 bases, with 25 bases between them. The CDR3 totals 18 residues. CDR3 sequence reads: CASSLRTSRNLVAGELFF. The CDR3 bases are TGTGCCAGCAGCCTCCGAACCTCGCGGAACCTGGTCGCCGGGGAGCTGTTTTTT.

The V call is TRBV5-1, the J call TRBJ2-5, with a tentative D call TRBD2 (6 bases). The CDR3 has 14 amino acids. CDR1 SGHRS and CDR2 YFSETQ come from the germline V gene. V shed 4 bases and J shed 2 bases, with 12 bases lying between them. The CDR3 reads CASSRRDPQETQYF. Here the CDR3 DNA reads TGCGCCAGCAGCAGGAGGGACCCGCAAGAGACCCAGTACTTC. The full variable domain, in which reference TRBV5-1 and TRBJ2-5 provide the parts outside the CDR3, is KAGVTQTPRYLIKTRGQQVTLSCSPISGHRSVSWYQQTPGQGLQFLFEYFSETQRNKGNFPGRFSGRQFSNSRSEMNVSTLELGDSALYLCASSRRDPQETQYFGPGTRLLVL.

The gene calls are TRBV15 and TRBJ2-5; 9 bases are a match to TRBD2. The CDR3 sequence is 17 residues long. Losses at the gene ends were 0 bases for V and 6 bases for J; bases not matched to a gene: 11. Germline V lookup: CDR1 LNHNV, CDR2 YYDKDF (reference sequence). CDR3 residues: CATSREGDLAGRKTQYF. The CDR3 DNA reads as TGTGCCACCAGCAGAGAGGGAGATCTAGCGGGAAGGAAGACCCAGTACTTC. Drawing the rest from reference TRBV15 and TRBJ2-5, the complete variable domain is DAMVIQNPRYQVTQFGKPVTLSCSQTLNHNVMYWYQQKSSQAPKLLFHYYDKDFNNEADTPDNFQSRRPNTSFCFLDIRSPGLGDTAMYLCATSREGDLAGRKTQYFGPGTRLLVL.

The genes are TRBV28 and TRBJ1-5, with unresolved D. Germline loops: CDR1 MDHEN, CDR2 SYDVKM. CDR3 length: 16 residues. V lost 5 bases to trimming and J lost 0 bases, with 14 bases between them. The CDR3 coding sequence is TGTGCCAGCAGTCCCCGGGGAAGGAGTAGCAATCAGCCCCAGCATTTT. This translates into CASSPRGRSSNQPQHF.

The J gene is TRBJ2-2, the V gene TRBV5-4; 8 bases fit TRBD2. This CDR3 is built from 17 residues. CDR1 and CDR2 (germline): SGHNT, YYREEE (reference sequence). The J segment lost 0 bases and the V segment lost 4 bases, leaving 8 bases of the junction unmatched. CDR3 residues: CASSPSGGRANTGELFF. The CDR3 DNA reads TGTGCCAGCAGCCCCTCGGGAGGGCGAGCGAACACCGGGGAGCTGTTTTTT. Full variable domain (outside the CDR3, taken from reference TRBV5-4 and TRBJ2-2): ETGVTQSPTHLIKTRGQQVTLRCSSQSGHNTVSWYQQALGQGPQFIFQYYREEENGRGNFPPRFSGLQFPNYSSELNVNALELDDSALYLCASSPSGGRANTGELFFGEGSRLTVL.

V usage is TRBV18 and J usage is TRBJ2-3, with D possibly being TRBD1 (5 bases). Trimming left V 5 bases short and J 1 base short, with 10 bases between. CDR3 size: 14 residues. Germline V gives CDR1 KGHSH, CDR2 LQKENI. CDR3 in DNA: TGTGCCAGCTCAGGCAGGGTCGGCACAGATACGCAGTATTTT. It yields the protein CASSGRVGTDTQYF.

The chain combines TRBV7-2 with TRBJ2-4, with 9 bases identical to TRBD2. The V segment lost 1 base and the J segment 8 bases; nucleotides outside the gene matches: 3. The CDR3 contains 14 residues. Germline V gene sequence: CDR1 SGHTA, CDR2 FQGNSA. CDR3 sequence (DNA): TGTGCCAGCAGCTTAGTTAGCGGGAGTGACATTCAGTACTTC. Translation: CASSLVSGSDIQYF. Using reference TRBV7-2 and TRBJ2-4 for the parts outside the CDR3, the full variable domain is GAGVSQSPSNKVTEKGKDVELRCDPISGHTALYWYRQSLGQGLEFLIYFQGNSAPDKSGLPSDRFSAERTGGSVSTLTIQRTQQEDSAVYLCASSLVSGSDIQYFGAGTRLSVL.

This clone occurred a few times. CDR3 nucleotide sequence: TGCGCCAGCAGCTTGGGGAGGAGCTCTGGAAACACCATATATTTT. This translates into CASSLGRSSGNTIYF. V gene TRBV5-1 combines with J gene TRBJ1-3; D ambiguous. The V end lost 0 bases, the J end lost 0 bases, and 7 bases lay between the germline ends. Germline V gene data show CDR1 as SGHRS and CDR2 as YFSETQ. The CDR3 runs to 15 residues. The full variable domain, with the rest looked up from reference TRBV5-1 and TRBJ1-3, is KAGVTQTPRYLIKTRGQQVTLSCSPISGHRSVSWYQQTPGQGLQFLFEYFSETQRNKGNFPGRFSGRQFSNSRSEMNVSTLELGDSALYLCASSLGRSSGNTIYFGEGSWLTVV.

The chain carries TRBV28 and TRBJ2-7; TRBD1 matches at 7 bases. Germline V CDR1 and CDR2: MDHEN, SYDVKM. This CDR3 is built from 11 residues. The trim removed 5 bases at V and 12 bases at J, leaving 7 bases unmatched. The CDR3 spells CASSPRQGPYF. The CDR3 DNA sequence: TGTGCCAGCAGTCCTAGACAGGGTCCGTACTTC.

This clone was observed once. The chain employs TRBV30 and TRBJ2-3; perhaps D is TRBD1 or TRBD2 (5 bases each). The CDR3 is 11 amino acids. The germline V and J ends were trimmed by 8 bases and 2 bases, with 8 bases remaining between them. CDR1 is GTSNPN and CDR2 is SVGIG in the germline V gene (reference sequence). This CDR3 is CAGTYTDTQYF. The CDR3 DNA reads TGTGCCGGGACCTACACAGATACGCAGTATTTT.

This clone was recorded once. The CDR3 region has the DNA TGTGCCAGCAGTTACTCGATTCCGAATAGGGACAGAGGTTACGAGCAGTACTTC. Translated: CASSYSIPNRDRGYEQYF. The V gene is TRBV6-2 or TRBV6-3, the J gene TRBJ2-7, with TRBD1 identical over 7 bases. Germline CDR1 MNHEY, CDR2 SVGEGT. Trimming removed 0 bases from V and 4 bases from J; junction bases left unmatched: 15. The CDR3 has 18 amino acids.

This clone was seen more than once but under ten times. V and J are TRBV10-3 and TRBJ1-4; the match to TRBD1 covers 7 bases. Germline values: CDR1 ENHRY, CDR2 SYGVKD. This CDR3 is built from 14 residues. The V and J ends lost 3 bases and 5 bases, in that order; junction bases with no gene match: 3. CDR3 amino acids: CAISDDRDNEKLFF. The CDR3 DNA is TGTGCCATCAGTGATGACAGGGACAATGAAAAACTGTTTTTT.

The rearrangement links TRBV27 to TRBJ1-5, with no clear D. The V end lost 6 bases, the J end lost 3 bases, and 12 bases lay between the germline ends. The CDR3 spans 14 residues. Germline V lookup: CDR1 MNHEY, CDR2 SMNVEV (reference sequence). The chain's CDR3 is CASSWGGINQPQHF. The CDR3 region has the DNA TGTGCCAGCAGCTGGGGAGGGATCAATCAGCCCCAGCATTTT.

The V and J genes are TRBV27 and TRBJ2-3, with D perhaps matching TRBD2 (6 bases). V was trimmed by 1 base and J by 2 bases, leaving 13 bases between them. The CDR3 has 16 amino acids. From germline, CDR1 is MNHEY and CDR2 SMNVEV (reference sequence). The CDR3 sequence: CASSLWGGPNTDTQYF. The CDR3, as DNA: TGTGCCAGCAGTTTATGGGGAGGACCTAACACAGATACGCAGTATTTT.

This sequence joins TRBV2 and TRBJ2-7, with a tentative D call TRBD2 (5 bases). Looked up from germline, CDR1 is SNHLY and CDR2 is FYNNEI. Trimming left V 5 bases short and J 0 bases short, with 11 bases between. CDR3 length: 14 residues. The DNA for the CDR3 is TGTGCCAGCAGTACGGGGATGCCCTCCTACGAGCAGTACTTC. This gives the protein CASSTGMPSYEQYF.

The chain combines TRBV5-1 with TRBJ1-4, with 10 bases identical to TRBD1. The CDR3 length is 15 residues. Germline loops: CDR1 SGHRS, CDR2 YFSETQ. J was trimmed by 6 bases and V by 4 bases; bases with no gene match: 6. The CDR3 here is CASSRQGAQDEKLFF. For the CDR3, the DNA is TGCGCCAGCAGCCGACAGGGGGCTCAGGATGAAAAACTGTTTTTT.

The chain is built from TRBV7-9 and TRBJ1-1, with 9 bases fitting TRBD1. Looked up from germline, CDR1 is SEHNR and CDR2 is FQNEAQ (reference sequence). CDR3 length: 17 residues. J lost 0 bases, V lost 5 bases, and 10 bases had no gene match. The CDR3 is CASSPRDREGVNTEAFF. The DNA of the CDR3 is TGTGCCAGCAGCCCGAGGGACAGGGAGGGGGTGAACACTGAAGCTTTCTTT.

J is TRBJ2-7 and V is TRBV18; 9 nucleotides match TRBD2. CDR3 length: 14 residues. CDR1 is KGHSH and CDR2 is LQKENI in the germline V gene. V gave up 6 bases and J gave up 3 bases; unmatched junction bases: 6. The CDR3 bases are TGTGCCAGCTCGAGACTAGCGGAGGACTACGAGCAGTACTTC. This sequence encodes CASSRLAEDYEQYF.

The chain combines TRBV6-5 with TRBJ2-1; 9 bases match TRBD2. Trimming cost V 6 bases and J 8 bases; bases outside gene matches: 11. The CDR3 totals 15 residues. Germline CDR1 is MNHEY and CDR2 is SVGAGI. The CDR3, as DNA: TGTGCCAGCAGGGGGGACGGCGGGAGGGCCTATGAGCAGTTCTTC. As protein: CASRGDGGRAYEQFF.

CDR3 in amino acids: CSARDRSLHF. The CDR3 DNA reads as TGCAGTGCTAGAGATCGGTCCCTCCACTTT. The chain couples TRBV20-1 to TRBJ1-6; unclear D gene. Germline lookup yields CDR1 DFQATT and CDR2 SNEGSKA (reference sequence). V was pared by 0 bases and J by 14 bases, with 5 bases between. The CDR3 is made up of 10 amino acids.

The genes are TRBV18 and TRBJ2-5; tentatively, D is TRBD2 (5 bases). CDR1 and CDR2 (germline): KGHSH, LQKENI. This CDR3 has 14 residues. V dropped 2 bases and J dropped 5 bases, with 12 bases sitting between them. Here the CDR3 reads CASSPDNTGETQYF. CDR3 coding DNA: TGTGCCAGCTCACCAGATAACACGGGGGAGACCCAGTACTTC.

The chain links TRBV30 to TRBJ1-6; D is uncertain. The CDR3 loop spans 11 amino acids. The germline V and J ends were trimmed by 0 bases and 11 bases, with 5 bases remaining between them. CDR1 is GTSNPN, CDR2 SVGIG, per germline (reference sequence). CDR3 residues: CAWSVQTPLHF. In DNA form, the CDR3 reads TGTGCCTGGAGTGTCCAGACACCCCTCCACTTT.

The chain recombines TRBV5-8 with TRBJ2-5, with D possibly matching TRBD1 (7 bases). Germline V gene sequence: CDR1 SGHTS, CDR2 YDEGEE. The CDR3 is 16 residues long. V was cut by 0 bases and J by 5 bases, with 17 bases left in between. The DNA for the CDR3 is TGTGCCAGCAGCTTGGCGGGCAGGGGGGCTTTCGAGACCCAGTACTTC. This translates into CASSLAGRGAFETQYF. Full variable domain (missing parts from reference TRBV5-8 and TRBJ2-5): EAGVTQSPTHLIKTRGQQATLRCSPISGHTSVYWYQQALGLGLQFLLWYDEGEERNRGNFPPRFSGRQFPNYSSELNVNALELEDSALYLCASSLAGRGAFETQYFGPGTRLLVL.

This clone was observed a handful of times. The V call is TRBV15, the J call TRBJ1-5; D call uncertain. Germline V gene lookup returns CDR1 LNHNV and CDR2 YYDKDF (reference sequence). CDR3 length: 12 residues. V was shortened by 9 bases and J by 9 bases, with 15 bases between the two germline ends. The CDR3 is CATRSVVGPQHF. Written as DNA, the CDR3 is TGTGCCACAAGGAGTGTTGTAGGGCCCCAGCATTTT.

The chain is built from TRBV2 and TRBJ1-3; possibly TRBD1 for D (5 bases). The CDR3 contains 13 residues. CDR1 and CDR2 (germline): SNHLY, FYNNEI. V shed 6 bases and J shed 2 bases, with 8 bases lying between them. The CDR3 bases are TGTGCCAGCAGGGGGGAGGCTGGAAACACCATATATTTT. The encoded protein is CASRGEAGNTIYF.

The V gene is TRBV25-1, the J gene TRBJ2-5; D possibly corresponds to TRBD1 (5 bases). This CDR3 comprises 16 residues. The V gene lost 0 bases and the J gene lost 2 bases, with 13 bases spanning the gap. Germline CDR1 MGHDK, CDR2 SYGVNS. CDR3 region: CASSEYETELQETQYF. The CDR3 coding sequence is TGTGCCAGCAGTGAATATGAGACAGAACTTCAAGAGACCCAGTACTTC.

In this sample, this clone turned up once. The chain links TRBV5-1 to TRBJ2-3, with 9 bases lining up with TRBD2. The CDR3 runs 15 residues. From germline, CDR1 is SGHRS and CDR2 YFSETQ. V was clipped by 2 bases and J by 4 bases; unmatched bases: 5. The CDR3 is CASSFSGRGADTQYF. CDR3 nucleotides: TGCGCCAGCAGCTTTAGCGGGAGAGGGGCAGATACGCAGTATTTT.